A single sample gave rise to the 29 T cell receptor beta chains below, sequenced in a study of identical twins. From the 5' RACE reads, TCRdb called clonotypes with MiXCR, one entry per CDR3 protein. The sample yields around 650,000 distinct CDR3 sequences, around 7.4% seen once. This same sample was also taken into another study, of yellow fever vaccine responses in identical twins.

Sequencing used PBMCs. These receptors were collected from a woman aged 18-29 years in good health.

The V and J genes are TRBV21-1 and TRBJ2-3; no check of the table's D call, TRBD2, against the DNA was made. TRBV21-1 is listed as a pseudogene. This CDR3 region has 19 residues. CDR3 sequence: CASSASLAGGINSTDTQYF. The DNA of the CDR3 is TGTGCCAGCAGCGCCTCACTAGCGGGGGGGATTAATAGCACAGATACGCAGTATTTT.

This clonotype has only a few counts. The rearrangement joins TRBV20-1 to TRBJ1-1, with 8 bases that match TRBD1. The germline gives CDR1 DFQATT, CDR2 SNEGSKA (reference sequence). J lost 10 bases, V lost 3 bases, and 13 bases had no gene match. The CDR3 has 14 residues. DNA for the CDR3: TGCAGTGCTAGGAAGACAGGGGTTAAACATGGAGCTTTCTTT. Protein sequence: CSARKTGVKHGAFF.

A few counts support this clonotype. The chain is built from TRBV5-6 and TRBJ2-1; D remains unclear. This CDR3 comprises 13 residues. With 4 bases removed from V and 7 bases from J, the gap between germline ends came to 12 bases. Per the germline V gene, CDR1 is SGHDT and CDR2 is YYEEEE. CDR3 amino acids: CASSDPDGNEQFF. The CDR3 DNA is TGTGCCAGCAGCGATCCGGACGGAAATGAGCAGTTCTTC.

Only a few counts were recorded for this clonotype. The CDR3 protein is CASSYSGNRDSQPQHF. The CDR3, as DNA: TGTGCCAGCAGTTACTCGGGAAACAGGGACAGTCAGCCCCAGCATTTT. The rearrangement joins TRBV6-5 to TRBJ1-5, with TRBD1 matching over 7 bases. The germline gives CDR1 MNHEY, CDR2 SVGAGI. The CDR3 consists of 16 residues. Germline trimming cut 0 bases from V and 6 bases from J; bases unmatched to any gene: 8.

V gene TRBV12-3 or TRBV12-4 combines with J gene TRBJ1-4; D is unresolved. This CDR3 region has 16 residues. V gave up 6 bases and J gave up 5 bases, with 19 bases separating them. The CDR3 DNA reads TGTGCCAGCAGACCCCCTCTGCCCAGGCCAAATGAAAAACTGTTTTTT. This translates into CASRPPLPRPNEKLFF.

A remark on this clonotype: An end of the junction does not agree with germline; a read error may underlie this. The chain couples TRBV6-5 to TRBJ2-5; TRBD1 is a possible D gene (5 bases). CDR3 length equals 14 residues. Per germline, CDR1 MNHEY and CDR2 SVGAGI. This chain's CDR3 is CDSSFDRFLETQYF. The CDR3 bases are TGTGACAGCAGTTTTGACAGATTCTTAGAGACCCAGTACTTC.

This chain uses TRBV12-3 or TRBV12-4 with TRBJ2-2, with 10 bases matching TRBD2. The CDR3 consists of 15 residues. Trimming took 6 bases from V and 6 from J; bases not matched to a gene: 7. As DNA, the CDR3 is TGTGCCAGCAGAGCCAGCGGGGGGGCCGCCGGGGAGCTGTTTTTT. It is translated as CASRASGGAAGELFF.

This clonotype came up many times. This chain joins TRBV29-1 and TRBJ1-2; 9 nucleotides align to TRBD1. CDR3 length: 15 amino acids. Unmatched junction bases numbered 8, after V lost 0 bases and J lost 6 bases. Germline assignment: CDR1 SQVTM and CDR2 ANQGSEA. The CDR3 DNA follows: TGCAGCGTTGAAGATCAAGTAGGACAGGGGAATGGCTACACCTTC. This encodes CSVEDQVGQGNGYTF.

The CDR3 nucleotides are TGTGCCAGCAGTTTCAGGGTTTCACCCCTCCACTTT. Encoded protein: CASSFRVSPLHF. The V call is TRBV12-3 or TRBV12-4, the J call TRBJ1-6; perhaps TRBD1 as D (5 bases). This CDR3 has 12 amino acids. The V and J ends lost 3 bases and 9 bases respectively, with 6 bases between them.

The chain couples TRBV7-7 to TRBJ1-6; D gene unclear. Trimming removed 7 bases at V and 0 bases at J, with 10 bases between. CDR1 and CDR2 from the germline V gene are SSHAT and FNYEAQ (reference sequence). The CDR3 runs to 15 residues. The CDR3 sequence: CASIPWGSYNSPLHF. The DNA of the CDR3 is TGTGCCAGCATCCCGTGGGGCTCCTATAATTCACCCCTCCACTTT.

This clonotype has only a few counts. The V gene is TRBV18, the J gene TRBJ1-2, with D perhaps TRBD1 (5 bases). V lost 2 bases and J 2 bases, leaving 9 bases between the germline ends. CDR1 is KGHSH and CDR2 is LQKENI in the germline V gene. The CDR3 has 14 amino acids. DNA of the CDR3: TGTGCCAGCTCACCAGTAGGGGAAAACTATGGCTACACCTTC. Residues: CASSPVGENYGYTF.

This clonotype was detected ten times or more. The genes are TRBV29-1 and TRBJ2-3; no clear D. Germline V gene lookup returns CDR1 SQVTM and CDR2 ANQGSEA. This CDR3 is 10 amino acids long. The V end was cut by 7 bases, the J end by 5 bases, with 7 bases between. CDR3 coding DNA: TGCAGCGCCTGGGAAGATACGCAGTATTTT. Translation gives CSAWEDTQYF.

This clonotype was found many times. The rearrangement joins TRBV7-9 to TRBJ2-7; D ambiguous. Germline loops: CDR1 SEHNR, CDR2 FQNEAQ (reference sequence). The CDR3 is made up of 11 amino acids. Trimming removed 0 bases from V and 7 bases from J, with 4 bases in between. The CDR3 DNA follows: TGTGCCAGCAGCTTAGCGGGGGAGCAGTACTTC. It encodes CASSLAGEQYF. The full variable domain, rest sourced from reference TRBV7-9 and TRBJ2-7, is DTGVSQNPRHKITKRGQNVTFRCDPISEHNRLYWYRQTLGQGPEFLTYFQNEAQLEKSRLLSDRFSAERPKGSFSTLEIQRTEQGDSAMYLCASSLAGEQYFGPGTRLTVT.

Worth noting for this clonotype: A much larger clone lies a single base off, so this may be a read error. The chain has TRBV2 and TRBJ2-2; D gene uncertain. The V gene lost 10 bases and the J gene lost 1 base, with 16 bases spanning the gap. CDR3 length: 15 residues. Germline CDR1 is SNHLY and CDR2 is FYNNEI. The CDR3 protein is CATSIGLGNTGELFF. The CDR3 DNA follows: TGTGCCACCTCAATAGGTCTTGGGAACACCGGGGAGCTGTTTTTT.

This chain uses TRBV6-5 with TRBJ2-7, with 9 nucleotides matching TRBD1. The CDR3 runs to 15 residues. The junction had 4 bases not matched to a gene; V was cut back by 2 bases and J by 2 bases. Germline V gene lookup returns CDR1 MNHEY and CDR2 SVGAGI. The CDR3: CASSYRGQGTYEQYF. DNA of the CDR3: TGTGCCAGCAGTTACCGGGGACAGGGTACCTACGAGCAGTACTTC.

The sample holds a few counts of this clonotype. In DNA form, the CDR3 reads TGCAGCGCCCAGCCCGGGACTAGGGGAGTCGAGCAGTACTTC. Amino acid sequence: CSAQPGTRGVEQYF. The chain couples TRBV29-1 to TRBJ2-7; 8 bases align to TRBD2. The germline gives CDR1 SQVTM, CDR2 ANQGSEA. After removal of 7 bases from V and 6 bases from J, the junction contained 14 bases not matched to a gene. The CDR3 runs 14 residues.

The chain employs TRBV4-2 and TRBJ2-6, with unresolved D. This CDR3 region has 16 residues. Trimming removed 1 base from V and 4 bases from J, with 11 bases in between. Per the germline V gene, CDR1 is LGHNA and CDR2 is YNFKEQ. CDR3 nucleotides: TGTGCCAGCAGCCAAGGTTCGGGCTCCGGGGCCAACGTCCTGACTTTC. Protein sequence: CASSQGSGSGANVLTF.

This clonotype was detected many times. CDR3 sequence: CASSEARDRKETQYF. CDR3 DNA sequence: TGTGCCAGCAGTGAAGCGCGGGACAGGAAAGAGACCCAGTACTTC. The chain recombines TRBV2 with TRBJ2-5, with 8 bases fitting TRBD1. The V gene's germline CDR1 is SNHLY and CDR2 FYNNEI. V lost 0 bases, J lost 3 bases, and 3 bases stayed unmatched. The CDR3 spans 15 residues. The entire variable domain, with the rest obtained from reference TRBV2 and TRBJ2-5, is as follows: EPEVTQTPSHQVTQMGQEVILRCVPISNHLYFYWYRQILGQKVEFLVSFYNNEISEKSEIFDDQFSVERPDGSNFTLKIRSTKLEDSAMYFCASSEARDRKETQYFGPGTRLLVL.

This clonotype appeared many times. The chain links TRBV5-1 to TRBJ2-5, with D hard to call. This CDR3 contains 15 residues. Germline lookup yields CDR1 SGHRS and CDR2 YFSETQ. With 0 bases removed from V and 2 bases from J, the gap between germline ends came to 11 bases. CDR3 region: CASSLEGALQETQYF. CDR3 nucleotides: TGCGCCAGCAGCTTGGAAGGCGCTCTTCAAGAGACCCAGTACTTC. Complete variable domain (other parts from reference TRBV5-1 and TRBJ2-5): KAGVTQTPRYLIKTRGQQVTLSCSPISGHRSVSWYQQTPGQGLQFLFEYFSETQRNKGNFPGRFSGRQFSNSRSEMNVSTLELGDSALYLCASSLEGALQETQYFGPGTRLLVL.

This clonotype was observed at least ten times. This rearrangement joins TRBV5-1 to TRBJ1-2; possibly TRBD1 for D (5 bases). The CDR3 sequence is 13 residues long. The V gene's germline CDR1 is SGHRS and CDR2 YFSETQ. With 5 bases removed from V and 4 bases from J, the gap between germline ends came to 12 bases. CDR3 nucleotides: TGCGCCAGCAGTCTGTCAGGGCCCTATGGCTACACCTTC. Its protein is CASSLSGPYGYTF.

This clonotype was observed a handful of times. This chain uses TRBV27 with TRBJ2-1; D is unclear. The length of the CDR3 is 15 residues. The V gene lost 6 bases and the J gene lost 3 bases, with 15 bases spanning the gap. Germline lookup yields CDR1 MNHEY and CDR2 SMNVEV (reference sequence). Written as DNA, the CDR3 is TGTGCCAGCAGCCCGACCGTTTTACGCTACAATGAGCAGTTCTTC. It translates to CASSPTVLRYNEQFF.

V and J are TRBV2 and TRBJ2-4; D is unclear. CDR1 and CDR2 (germline): SNHLY, FYNNEI. Trimming removed 6 bases from V and 3 bases from J, with 9 bases in between. CDR3 length: 13 amino acids. The CDR3 here is CASRKDGKNIQYF. The CDR3 DNA reads TGTGCCAGCAGAAAGGATGGCAAAAACATTCAGTACTTC.

This clonotype has just a few counts. This chain links TRBV20-1 with TRBJ2-3; 8 nucleotides agree with TRBD2. J was trimmed by 2 bases and V by 0 bases; bases with no gene match: 16. This CDR3 is 19 amino acids long. Germline assignment: CDR1 DFQATT and CDR2 SNEGSKA (reference sequence). In nucleotides, the CDR3 is TGCAGTGCTAGAGATGGTGCGGGAGGCCAGCCACTTATCACAGATACGCAGTATTTT. Its translation: CSARDGAGGQPLITDTQYF.

This clonotype was recorded many times. This chain uses TRBV5-1 with TRBJ2-3; the match to TRBD2 covers 7 bases. With 0 bases clipped from V and 3 bases from J, the junction kept 7 bases outside the gene matches. This CDR3 has 16 residues. Germline loops: CDR1 SGHRS, CDR2 YFSETQ. For the CDR3, the DNA is TGCGCCAGCAGCTTGGTTACGACTAGCTCGACAGATACGCAGTATTTT. This encodes CASSLVTTSSTDTQYF.

CDR3 sequence (DNA): TGTGCCAGCACCGTAGTTGCGGGGCTAGATACGCAGTATTTT. Translated: CASTVVAGLDTQYF. The chain carries TRBV7-9 and TRBJ2-3; D may be TRBD2 (6 bases). The CDR3 is made up of 14 amino acids. In germline, CDR1 is SEHNR, CDR2 FQNEAQ (reference sequence). Trimming left V 7 bases short and J 5 bases short, with 16 bases between.

The chain is built from TRBV29-1 and TRBJ2-7; D gene uncertain. CDR3 length: 12 residues. Germline CDR1 and CDR2: SQVTM and ANQGSEA. Trimming shortened V by 2 bases and J by 3 bases, and 8 bases separated the two germline ends. Here the CDR3 reads CSVEWTDYEQYF. CDR3 DNA: TGCAGCGTTGAATGGACCGACTACGAGCAGTACTTC.

This clonotype has more than one count but fewer than ten. V and J are TRBV29-1 and TRBJ1-1; D possibly corresponds to TRBD1 (5 bases). Between the trimmed V and J ends, which lost 7 bases and 4 bases, there was a span of 16 bases. Germline V CDR1 and CDR2: SQVTM, ANQGSEA. The CDR3 sequence is 13 residues long. CDR3 bases: TGCAGCGGCCTAACAGGAACCCGCACTGAAGCTTTCTTT. Protein: CSGLTGTRTEAFF.

The sample holds many counts of this clonotype. The V gene is TRBV12-3 or TRBV12-4, the J gene TRBJ2-1; 9 bases are a match to TRBD2. Germline trimming cut 5 bases from V and 0 bases from J; bases unmatched to any gene: 2. The CDR3 length is 15 residues. The CDR3 nucleotides are TGTGCCAGCAGTCATAGCGGGAGCTCCTACAATGAGCAGTTCTTC. Translating gives CASSHSGSSYNEQFF.

This clonotype was seen a handful of times. The chain is built from TRBV7-8 and TRBJ2-5, with D maybe TRBD1 (6 bases). The germline V gene encodes CDR1 SGHVS and CDR2 FQNEAQ. The V and J ends lost 5 bases and 7 bases respectively, with 11 bases between them. The length of the CDR3 is 12 residues. The CDR3 coding sequence is TGTGCCAGCAGCCCGGTAGGGGGGACCCAGTACTTC. Amino acid sequence: CASSPVGGTQYF.